A selection of T cell receptor beta chains follows, all from one sample in a study of T cell responses to AZD1222 COVID-19 vaccine. TCRdb keeps only in-frame clones here, not all; method: immunoSEQ multiplex PCR. The table has about 110,000 clones, nearly 90% seen once. This specimen was peripheral blood, taken 28 days after the second AZD1222 dose. These receptors originate from an adult who received the AZD1222 COVID-19 vaccine. Each CDR3 is given with its conserved first and last residue. The order of the fields is clone size, J gene, CDR3 length, V gene, D gene, CDR3 protein, CDR3 DNA. The D gene is left open where the match is weak. Not every row has a clone size; where given, it reads once, few, many or a size class.

size: .
J: TRBJ2-1
length: 15
V: TRBV5-1
D: TRBD2
CDR3: CASSLGLAGANEQFF
DNA: TGCGCCAGCAGCTTGGGGCTAGCGGGAGCGAATGAGCAGTTCTTC

size: .
J: TRBJ1-4
length: 15
V: TRBV3-1/TRBV3-2
D: TRBD1
CDR3: CASSQAGTGFEKLFF
DNA: TGTGCCAGCAGCCAAGCCGGGACAGGGTTTGAAAAACTGTTTTTT

size: once
J: TRBJ2-3
length: 20
V: TRBV4-2
D: TRBD2
CDR3: CASSQDLAGPKPPTSWTQYF
DNA: TGTGCCAGCAGCCAAGATCTAGCGGGACCGAAACCTCCTACATCATGGACGCAGTATTTT

size: few
J: TRBJ2-5
length: 15
V: TRBV7-2
D: TRBD1
CDR3: CASSLGTGYQETQYF
DNA: TGTGCCAGCAGCTTAGGGACAGGCTATCAAGAGACCCAGTACTTC

size: .
J: TRBJ1-1
length: 15
V: TRBV28
D: TRBD1
CDR3: CASRGTGGRANEAFF
DNA: TGTGCCAGCAGGGGGACAGGGGGCAGAGCTAATGAAGCTTTCTTT

size: .
J: TRBJ2-5
length: 20
V: TRBV30
D: TRBD2
CDR3: CAWSIYRGLAGGHRPETQYF
DNA: TGTGCCTGGAGTATTTACAGAGGACTAGCGGGAGGGCATAGGCCAGAGACCCAGTACTTC

size: .
J: TRBJ1-1
length: 17
V: TRBV28
D: .
CDR3: CASRRPGRGDGNTEAFF
DNA: TGTGCCAGCAGGCGGCCAGGTAGAGGGGACGGGAACACTGAAGCTTTCTTT

size: .
J: TRBJ2-5
length: 13
V: TRBV7-3
D: .
CDR3: CASSSGPPETQYF
DNA: TGTGCCAGCAGCTCGGGACCTCCGGAGACCCAGTACTTC

size: .
J: TRBJ2-1
length: 14
V: TRBV5-5
D: .
CDR3: CASSLYVSYNEQFF
DNA: TGTGCCAGCAGCTTATACGTCTCCTACAATGAGCAGTTCTTC

size: .
J: TRBJ1-6
length: 15
V: TRBV18
D: TRBD1
CDR3: CASSGGRDSFSPLHF
DNA: TGTGCCAGCTCTGGAGGCCGGGACAGCTTTTCACCCCTCCACTTT

size: .
J: TRBJ1-5
length: 16
V: TRBV4-2
D: .
CDR3: CASSQEPGTEGQPQHF
DNA: TGTGCCAGCAGCCAAGAGCCTGGGACGGAGGGTCAGCCCCAGCATTTT

size: .
J: TRBJ2-3
length: 12
V: TRBV27
D: .
CDR3: CASRKQDNTQYF
DNA: TGTGCCAGCAGGAAACAGGACAATACGCAGTATTTT

size: .
J: TRBJ2-1
length: 15
V: TRBV3-1/TRBV3-2
D: .
CDR3: CASSQGSGLNNEQFF
DNA: TGTGCCAGCAGCCAAGGTTCAGGGTTGAACAATGAGCAGTTCTTC

size: few
J: TRBJ1-5
length: 14
V: TRBV7-8
D: .
CDR3: CASSDSYSNQPQHF
DNA: TGTGCCAGTTCAGATAGTTATAGCAATCAGCCCCAGCATTTT

size: .
J: TRBJ1-6
length: 13
V: TRBV25-1
D: .
CDR3: CASSIQGRSPLHF
DNA: TGTGCCAGCAGTATACAGGGTCGGTCACCCCTCCACTTT

size: .
J: TRBJ1-3
length: 15
V: TRBV10-3
D: .
CDR3: CAISMTVTSGNTIYF
DNA: TGTGCCATCAGTATGACGGTTACCTCTGGAAACACCATATATTTT

size: .
J: TRBJ2-7
length: 14
V: TRBV9
D: .
CDR3: CASSVDSGLYEQYF
DNA: TGTGCCAGCAGCGTAGACTCGGGCCTGTACGAGCAGTACTTC

size: .
J: TRBJ1-1
length: 15
V: TRBV4-3
D: .
CDR3: CASSQEEGMNTEAFF
DNA: TGCGCCAGCAGCCAAGAGGAGGGGATGAACACTGAAGCTTTCTTT

size: .
J: TRBJ1-1
length: 13
V: TRBV19
D: .
CDR3: CASSIGLLTEAFF
DNA: TGTGCCAGTAGTATAGGACTTTTAACTGAAGCTTTCTTT

size: .
J: TRBJ2-1
length: 16
V: TRBV20-1
D: TRBD2
CDR3: CSASTGLAGTLNEQFF
DNA: TGCAGTGCTAGTACGGGACTAGCGGGAACTCTCAATGAGCAGTTCTTC

size: once
J: TRBJ1-4
length: 13
V: TRBV27
D: .
CDR3: CASSFIRGEKLFF
DNA: TGTGCCAGCAGTTTTATCAGGGGCGAAAAACTGTTTTTT

size: .
J: TRBJ2-3
length: 15
V: TRBV29-1
D: TRBD2
CDR3: CSVENPAGGTDTQYF
DNA: TGCAGCGTTGAAAATCCAGCGGGAGGCACAGATACGCAGTATTTT

size: .
J: TRBJ1-2
length: 15
V: TRBV5-4
D: .
CDR3: CASSLAGSTSYGYTF
DNA: TGTGCCAGCAGCTTGGCAGGATCCACTTCCTATGGCTACACCTTC

size: .
J: TRBJ2-3
length: 18
V: TRBV7-2
D: .
CDR3: CASSLFLRGSGYTDTQYF
DNA: TGTGCCAGCAGCTTATTTTTGCGGGGTAGCGGATACACAGATACGCAGTATTTT

size: .
J: TRBJ1-1
length: 13
V: TRBV19
D: .
CDR3: CASSAGLDTEAFF
DNA: TGTGCCAGTAGTGCAGGTCTGGACACTGAAGCTTTCTTT

size: .
J: TRBJ2-2
length: 15
V: TRBV10-3
D: .
CDR3: CAIRGSGLNTGELFF
DNA: TGTGCCATCAGGGGATCCGGACTTAACACCGGGGAGCTGTTTTTT

size: .
J: TRBJ1-1
length: 13
V: TRBV12-3/TRBV12-4
D: .
CDR3: CASSLGQNTEAFF
DNA: TGTGCCAGCAGTCTAGGACAGAACACTGAAGCTTTCTTT

size: .
J: TRBJ1-2
length: 14
V: TRBV19
D: .
CDR3: CASSMSRSFYGYTF
DNA: TGTGCCAGTAGTATGTCCAGGAGCTTTTATGGCTACACCTTC

size: .
J: TRBJ1-6
length: 14
V: TRBV11-1
D: .
CDR3: CASTQGRLDSPLHF
DNA: TGTGCCAGCACCCAGGGTAGACTGGATTCACCCCTCCACTTT

size: .
J: TRBJ1-4
length: 16
V: TRBV5-1
D: TRBD1
CDR3: CASSTGTGPANEKLFF
DNA: TGCGCCAGCAGCACGGGGACAGGACCTGCTAATGAAAAACTGTTTTTT

size: .
J: TRBJ1-3
length: 14
V: TRBV18
D: .
CDR3: CASSSDVSGNTIYF
DNA: TGTGCCAGCTCATCGGACGTCTCTGGAAACACCATATATTTT

size: .
J: TRBJ1-5
length: 15
V: TRBV28
D: .
CDR3: CASSLGWADNQPQHF
DNA: TGTGCCAGCAGTTTAGGGTGGGCAGACAATCAGCCCCAGCATTTT

size: .
J: TRBJ2-1
length: 13
V: TRBV27
D: .
CDR3: CASSIRDENEQFF
DNA: TGTGCCAGCAGCATCCGGGACGAAAATGAGCAGTTCTTC

size: .
J: TRBJ2-6
length: 20
V: TRBV7-3
D: .
CDR3: CASSLKAGLESGSGANVLTF
DNA: TGTGCCAGCAGCTTAAAGGCAGGGCTTGAGTCTGGCTCCGGGGCCAACGTCCTGACTTTC

size: .
J: TRBJ2-7
length: 12
V: TRBV28
D: .
CDR3: CASSLSGYEQYF
DNA: TGTGCCAGCAGTTTATCAGGATACGAGCAGTACTTC

size: .
J: TRBJ2-3
length: 17
V: TRBV24-1
D: TRBD2
CDR3: CATRGERLAGKADTQYF
DNA: TGTGCCACCCGCGGAGAAAGACTAGCGGGAAAGGCAGATACGCAGTATTTT

size: .
J: TRBJ1-5
length: 15
V: TRBV2
D: .
CDR3: CASNLLGDGHQPQHF
DNA: TGTGCCAGCAATTTGTTAGGGGATGGTCATCAGCCCCAGCATTTT

size: .
J: TRBJ2-7
length: 14
V: TRBV7-8
D: .
CDR3: CASSLSHGHYEQYF
DNA: TGTGCCAGCAGCTTATCTCACGGGCACTACGAGCAGTACTTC

size: .
J: TRBJ2-6
length: 18
V: TRBV10-3
D: TRBD1
CDR3: CAISSGTGAGSGANVLTF
DNA: TGTGCCATCAGTTCTGGGACAGGGGCTGGCTCTGGGGCCAACGTCCTGACTTTC

size: .
J: TRBJ2-2
length: 16
V: TRBV4-2
D: .
CDR3: CASSQDSRGGTGELFF
DNA: TGTGCCAGCAGCCAAGATAGCAGGGGTGGAACCGGGGAGCTGTTTTTT

size: .
J: TRBJ1-2
length: 16
V: TRBV19
D: TRBD1
CDR3: CASSTFGQGAVNGYTF
DNA: TGTGCCAGTAGTACGTTCGGACAGGGGGCAGTTAATGGCTACACCTTC

size: .
J: TRBJ2-7
length: 14
V: TRBV7-2
D: TRBD1
CDR3: CASSPGQGAYEQYF
DNA: TGTGCCAGCAGCCCGGGACAGGGCGCCTACGAGCAGTACTTC